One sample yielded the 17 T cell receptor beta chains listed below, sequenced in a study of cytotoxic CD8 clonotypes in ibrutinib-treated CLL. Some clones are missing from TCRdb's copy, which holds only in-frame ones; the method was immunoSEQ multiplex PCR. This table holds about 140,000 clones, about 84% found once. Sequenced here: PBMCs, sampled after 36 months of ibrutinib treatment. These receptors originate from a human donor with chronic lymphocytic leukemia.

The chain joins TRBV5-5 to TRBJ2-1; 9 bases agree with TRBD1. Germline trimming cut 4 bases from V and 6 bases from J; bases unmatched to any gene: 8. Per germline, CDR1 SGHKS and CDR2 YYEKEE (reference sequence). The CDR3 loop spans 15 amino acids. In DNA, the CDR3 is TGTGCCAGCAGCCCGGGACAGGGAACCTCCAATGAGCAGTTCTTC. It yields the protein CASSPGQGTSNEQFF.

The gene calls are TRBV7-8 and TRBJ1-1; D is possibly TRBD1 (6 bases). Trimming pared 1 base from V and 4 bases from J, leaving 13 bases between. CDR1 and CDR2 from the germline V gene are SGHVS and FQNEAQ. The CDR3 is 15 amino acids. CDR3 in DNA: TGTGCCAGCAGCTTAGTAAGGGGGATGACCACTGAAGCTTTCTTT. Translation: CASSLVRGMTTEAFF. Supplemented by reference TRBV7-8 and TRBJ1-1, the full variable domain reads GAGVSQSPRYKVAKRGQDVALRCDPISGHVSLFWYQQALGQGPEFLTYFQNEAQLDKSGLPSDRFFAERPEGSVSTLKIQRTQQEDSAVYLCASSLVRGMTTEAFFGQGTRLTVV.

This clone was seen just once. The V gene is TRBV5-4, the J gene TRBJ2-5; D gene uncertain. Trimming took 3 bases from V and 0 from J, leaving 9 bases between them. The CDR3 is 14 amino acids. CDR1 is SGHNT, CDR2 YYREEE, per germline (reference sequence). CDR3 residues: CASSSPDNQETQYF. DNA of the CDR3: TGTGCCAGCAGCTCACCAGACAACCAAGAGACCCAGTACTTC.

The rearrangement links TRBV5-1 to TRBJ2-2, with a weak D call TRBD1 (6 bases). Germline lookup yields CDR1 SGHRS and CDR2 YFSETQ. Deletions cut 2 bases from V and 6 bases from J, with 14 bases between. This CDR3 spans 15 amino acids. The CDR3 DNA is TGCGCCAGCAGCTTCGCGACGCAGGGGTCCGGGGAGCTGTTTTTT. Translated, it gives CASSFATQGSGELFF.

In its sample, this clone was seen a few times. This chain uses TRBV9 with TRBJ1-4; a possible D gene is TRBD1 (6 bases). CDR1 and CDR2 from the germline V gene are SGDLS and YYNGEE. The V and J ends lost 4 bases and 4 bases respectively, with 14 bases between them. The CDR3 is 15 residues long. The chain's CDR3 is CASSSPGDFNEKLFF. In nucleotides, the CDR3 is TGTGCCAGCAGCTCTCCAGGGGACTTTAATGAAAAACTGTTTTTT.

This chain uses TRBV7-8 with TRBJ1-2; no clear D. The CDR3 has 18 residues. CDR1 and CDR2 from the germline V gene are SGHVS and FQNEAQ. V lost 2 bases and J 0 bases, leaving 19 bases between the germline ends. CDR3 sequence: CASSLTLAGSGANYGYTF. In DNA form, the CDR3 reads TGTGCCAGCAGCTTAACTCTGGCAGGATCTGGGGCTAACTATGGCTACACCTTC.

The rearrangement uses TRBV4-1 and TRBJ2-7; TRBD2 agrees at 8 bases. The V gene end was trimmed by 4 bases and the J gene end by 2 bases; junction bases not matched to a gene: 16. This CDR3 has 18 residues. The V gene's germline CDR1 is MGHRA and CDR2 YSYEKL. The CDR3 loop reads CASSPSPFQSGSAYEQYF. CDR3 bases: TGCGCCAGCAGCCCGAGTCCCTTCCAGAGCGGGAGTGCCTACGAGCAGTACTTC.

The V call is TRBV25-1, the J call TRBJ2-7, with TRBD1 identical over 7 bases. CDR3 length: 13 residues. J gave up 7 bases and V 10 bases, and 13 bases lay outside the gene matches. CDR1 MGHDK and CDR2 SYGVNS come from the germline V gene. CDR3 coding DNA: TGTGCCACCGGGGACAGTCTCGTTTGGGAGCAGTACTTC. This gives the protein CATGDSLVWEQYF.

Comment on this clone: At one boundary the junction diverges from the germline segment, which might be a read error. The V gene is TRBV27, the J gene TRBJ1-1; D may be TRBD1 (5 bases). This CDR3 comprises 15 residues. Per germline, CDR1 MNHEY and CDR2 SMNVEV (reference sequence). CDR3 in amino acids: CASSLLGIKGTSGVF. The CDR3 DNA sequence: TGTGCCAGCAGTTTATTGGGAATTAAGGGGACCTCGGGTGTCTTT.

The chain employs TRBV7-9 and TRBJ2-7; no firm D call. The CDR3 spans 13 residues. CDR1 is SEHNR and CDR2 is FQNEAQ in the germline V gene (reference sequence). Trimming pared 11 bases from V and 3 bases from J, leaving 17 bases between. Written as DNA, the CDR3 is TGTGCCGTACACCATATCCCTTTCTACGAGCAGTACTTC. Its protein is CAVHHIPFYEQYF.

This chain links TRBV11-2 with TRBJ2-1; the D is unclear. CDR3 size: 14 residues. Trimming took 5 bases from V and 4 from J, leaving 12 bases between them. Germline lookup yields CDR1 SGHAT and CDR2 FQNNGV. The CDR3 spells CASSQTGSYNEQFF. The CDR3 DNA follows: TGTGCCAGCAGCCAGACGGGTTCGTACAATGAGCAGTTCTTC. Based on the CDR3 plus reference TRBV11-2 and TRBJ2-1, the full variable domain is EAGVAQSPRYKIIEKRQSVAFWCNPISGHATLYWYQQILGQGPKLLIQFQNNGVVDDSQLPKDRFSAERLKGVDSTLKIQPAKLEDSAVYLCASSQTGSYNEQFFGPGTRLTVL.

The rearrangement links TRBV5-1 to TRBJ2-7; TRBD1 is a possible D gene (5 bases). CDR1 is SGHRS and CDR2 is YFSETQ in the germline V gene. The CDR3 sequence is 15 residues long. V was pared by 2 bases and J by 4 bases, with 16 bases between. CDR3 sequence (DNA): TGCGCCAGCAGCTTAAAATACCTGACAGATTACGAGCAGTACTTC. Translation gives CASSLKYLTDYEQYF.

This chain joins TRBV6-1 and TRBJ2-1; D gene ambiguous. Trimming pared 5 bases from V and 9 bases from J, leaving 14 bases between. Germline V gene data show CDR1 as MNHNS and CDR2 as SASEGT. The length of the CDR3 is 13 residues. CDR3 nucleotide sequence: TGTGCCAGCAGTCTAAGCAACTCCCCTGAGCAGTTCTTC. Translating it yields CASSLSNSPEQFF.

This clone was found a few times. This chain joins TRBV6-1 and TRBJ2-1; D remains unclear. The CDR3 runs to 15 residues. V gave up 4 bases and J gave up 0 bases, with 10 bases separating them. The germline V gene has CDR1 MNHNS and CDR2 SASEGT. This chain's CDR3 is CASSVMTSSYNEQFF. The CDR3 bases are TGTGCCAGCAGTGTGATGACAAGCTCCTACAATGAGCAGTTCTTC.

CDR3 coding DNA: TGTGCCAGCAGTCGCCAGGTTAGCAATCAGCCCCAGCATTTT. This gives the protein CASSRQVSNQPQHF. V gene TRBV6-1 combines with J gene TRBJ1-5; D is uncertain. V lost 5 bases to trimming and J lost 0 bases, with 8 bases between them. The CDR3 extends over 14 amino acids. The germline V gene has CDR1 MNHNS and CDR2 SASEGT.

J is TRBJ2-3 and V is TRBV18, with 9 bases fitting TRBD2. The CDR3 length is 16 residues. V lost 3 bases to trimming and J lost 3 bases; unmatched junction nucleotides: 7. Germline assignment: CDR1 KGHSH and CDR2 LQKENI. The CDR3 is CASSPVAGERTDTQYF. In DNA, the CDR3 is TGTGCCAGCTCACCCGTAGCGGGAGAAAGGACAGATACGCAGTATTTT. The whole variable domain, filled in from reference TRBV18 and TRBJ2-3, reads NAGVMQNPRHLVRRRGQEARLRCSPMKGHSHVYWYRQLPEEGLKFMVYLQKENIIDESGMPKERFSAEFPKEGPSILRIQQVVRGDSAAYFCASSPVAGERTDTQYFGPGTRLTVL.

The CDR3 DNA sequence: TGTGCCAGCAGCGGCCCTAGCAATGAGCAGTTCTTC. Protein: CASSGPSNEQFF. The rearrangement links TRBV9 to TRBJ2-1; D not certain. The CDR3 loop spans 12 amino acids. Germline loops: CDR1 SGDLS, CDR2 YYNGEE. Deletions cut 3 bases from V and 6 bases from J, with 7 bases between.